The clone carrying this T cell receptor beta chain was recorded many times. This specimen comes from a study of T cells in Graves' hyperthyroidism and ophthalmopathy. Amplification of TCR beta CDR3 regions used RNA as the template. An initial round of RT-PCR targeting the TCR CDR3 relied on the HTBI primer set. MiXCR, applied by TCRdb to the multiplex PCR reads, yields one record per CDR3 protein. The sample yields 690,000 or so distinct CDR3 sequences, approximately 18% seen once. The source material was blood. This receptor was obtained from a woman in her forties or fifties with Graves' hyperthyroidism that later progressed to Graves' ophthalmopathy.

As DNA, the CDR3 is TGCAGTGCTAGAGGGACAGGTTACAATGAGCAGTTCTTC. Its translation is CSARGTGYNEQFF. The rearrangement links TRBV20-1 to TRBJ2-1, with TRBD1 identical over 7 bases. The CDR3 runs to 13 residues. The ends lost 1 base at V and 4 bases at J; junction bases unmatched: 1. Germline CDR1 reads DFQATT; CDR2 reads SNEGSKA (reference sequence).